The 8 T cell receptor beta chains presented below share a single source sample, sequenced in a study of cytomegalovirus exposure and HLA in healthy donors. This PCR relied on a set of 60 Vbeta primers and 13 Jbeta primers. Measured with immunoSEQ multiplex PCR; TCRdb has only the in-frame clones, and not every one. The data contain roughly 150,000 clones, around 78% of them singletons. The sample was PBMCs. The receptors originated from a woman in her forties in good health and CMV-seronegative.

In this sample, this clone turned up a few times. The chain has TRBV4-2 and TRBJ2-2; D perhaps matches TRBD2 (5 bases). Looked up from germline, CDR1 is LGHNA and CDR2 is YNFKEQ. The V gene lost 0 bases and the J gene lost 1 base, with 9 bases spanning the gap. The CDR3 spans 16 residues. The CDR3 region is CASSQDEGGNTGELFF. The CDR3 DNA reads TGTGCCAGCAGCCAAGACGAGGGTGGGAACACCGGGGAGCTGTTTTTT.

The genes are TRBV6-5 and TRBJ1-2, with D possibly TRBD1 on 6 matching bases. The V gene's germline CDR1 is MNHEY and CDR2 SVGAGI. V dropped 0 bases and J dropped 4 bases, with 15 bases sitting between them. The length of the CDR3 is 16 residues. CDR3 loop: CASSYSGQGLGYGYTF. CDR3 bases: TGTGCCAGCAGTTACTCGGGCCAGGGGCTCGGCTATGGCTACACCTTC.

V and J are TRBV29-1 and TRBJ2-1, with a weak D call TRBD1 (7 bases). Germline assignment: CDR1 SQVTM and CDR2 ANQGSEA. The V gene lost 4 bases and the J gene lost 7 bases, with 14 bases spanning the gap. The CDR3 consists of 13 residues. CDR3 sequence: CSVARGDGNEQFF. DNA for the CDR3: TGCAGCGTTGCCAGGGGGGACGGTAATGAGCAGTTCTTC.

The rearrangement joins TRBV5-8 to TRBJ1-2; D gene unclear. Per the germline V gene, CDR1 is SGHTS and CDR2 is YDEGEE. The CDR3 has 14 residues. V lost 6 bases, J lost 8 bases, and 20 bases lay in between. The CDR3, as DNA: TGTGCCAGCACCCCTAGAGGGAAGGTATGGGGCTACACCTTC. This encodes CASTPRGKVWGYTF.

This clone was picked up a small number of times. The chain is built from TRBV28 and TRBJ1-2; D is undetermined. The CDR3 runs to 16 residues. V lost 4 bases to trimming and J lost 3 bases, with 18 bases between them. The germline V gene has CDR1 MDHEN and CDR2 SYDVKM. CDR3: CASSSGADGGDYGYTF. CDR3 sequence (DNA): TGTGCCAGCAGTTCAGGCGCGGACGGAGGAGACTATGGCTACACCTTC.

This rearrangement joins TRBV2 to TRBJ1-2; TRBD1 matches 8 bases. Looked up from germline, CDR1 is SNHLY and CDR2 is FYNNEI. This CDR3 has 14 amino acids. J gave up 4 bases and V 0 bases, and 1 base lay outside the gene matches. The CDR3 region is CASSEATGVYGYTF. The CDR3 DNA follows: TGTGCCAGCAGTGAAGCGACAGGGGTCTATGGCTACACCTTC.

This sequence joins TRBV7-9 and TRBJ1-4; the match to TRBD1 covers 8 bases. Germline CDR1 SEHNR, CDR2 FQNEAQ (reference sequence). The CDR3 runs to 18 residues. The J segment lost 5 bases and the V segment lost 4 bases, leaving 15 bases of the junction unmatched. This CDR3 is CASSSAGTGAGGNEKLFF. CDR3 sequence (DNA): TGTGCCAGCAGCTCAGCCGGGACAGGAGCCGGTGGGAATGAAAAACTGTTTTTT.

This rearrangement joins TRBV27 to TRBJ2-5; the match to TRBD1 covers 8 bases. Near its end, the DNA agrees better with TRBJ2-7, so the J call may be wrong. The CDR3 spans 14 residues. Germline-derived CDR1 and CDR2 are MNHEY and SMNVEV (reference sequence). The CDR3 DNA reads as TGTGCCAGCAGTTTGGGTGTCAGGGGGCACGAGCAGTACTTC. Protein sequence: CASSLGVRGHEQYF.